These 28 T cell receptor beta chains were sequenced from one sample in a study of response to subunit inactivated influenza vaccine. TCRdb processed the RT-PCR reads anew with MiXCR; each CDR3 protein has one entry. The table shows approximately 250,000 distinct CDR3 sequences, with less than 15% occurring only once. Sequenced material: non-naive T cells sorted from PBMCs, taken less than 15 days before vaccination. The receptors stem from a man in his fifties who received an inactivated influenza vaccine.

This clonotype occurred a few times. V and J are TRBV12-3 or TRBV12-4 and TRBJ2-1; 16 bases line up with TRBD2. J gave up 15 bases and V 3 bases, and 11 bases lay outside the gene matches. The CDR3 totals 16 residues. For the CDR3, the DNA is TGTGCCAGCAGTTTGCAGGTGGGGACTAGCGGGGGGGCCCCGTTCTTC. Its protein is CASSLQVGTSGGAPFF.

This clonotype was observed many times. This chain connects TRBV6-2 or TRBV6-3 to TRBJ1-1; D unclear. V was shortened by 5 bases and J by 5 bases, with 15 bases between the two germline ends. The CDR3 consists of 14 residues. The germline V gene has CDR1 MNHEY and CDR2 SVGEGT. CDR3 bases: TGTGCCAGCAGTCCCCTTTGGGCGGGGACTGAAGCTTTCTTT. It codes for CASSPLWAGTEAFF.

The V call is TRBV10-2, the J call TRBJ2-7, with D possibly called TRBD1 or TRBD2 (5 bases each). The V end was cut by 6 bases, the J end by 3 bases, with 12 bases between. Germline V lookup: CDR1 WSHSY, CDR2 SAAADI. This CDR3 comprises 13 residues. This CDR3 is CASSSGTVYEQYF. The CDR3 DNA is TGCGCCAGCAGCTCCGGGACGGTCTACGAGCAGTACTTC.

The CDR3, as DNA: TGTGCCAGCAGACAGGGACAGATTTCGGAGACCCAGTACTTC. Residues: CASRQGQISETQYF. This sequence joins TRBV2 and TRBJ2-5, with 7 bases fitting TRBD1. CDR1 is SNHLY and CDR2 is FYNNEI in the germline V gene. The CDR3 is made up of 14 amino acids. V shed 6 bases, J shed 5 bases, and the junction held 9 bases outside the gene matches.

The rearrangement links TRBV2 to TRBJ2-2; D remains unclear. Trimming stripped 7 bases from V and 3 bases from J, with 9 bases between. The CDR3 spans 13 residues. The germline V gene encodes CDR1 SNHLY and CDR2 FYNNEI. CDR3: CASTIGYTGELFF. CDR3 sequence (DNA): TGTGCCAGCACAATAGGGTACACCGGGGAGCTGTTTTTT.

In this sample, this clonotype turned up many times. The chain has TRBV28 and TRBJ2-3, with D possibly called TRBD1 or TRBD2 (5 bases each). The V and J ends lost 3 bases and 1 base respectively, with 11 bases between them. This CDR3 region has 15 residues. Germline-derived CDR1 and CDR2 are MDHEN and SYDVKM. The CDR3 protein is CASSFFVGGTDTQYF. The CDR3 coding sequence is TGTGCCAGCAGTTTTTTCGTGGGGGGCACAGATACGCAGTATTTT.

This clonotype was seen only once. This chain links TRBV29-1 with TRBJ2-5; 10 nucleotides line up with TRBD2. V lost 5 bases, J lost 1 base, and 7 bases stayed unmatched. The CDR3 length is 15 residues. Germline V gives CDR1 SQVTM, CDR2 ANQGSEA. As DNA, the CDR3 is TGCAGCGTTCGCGCCGGGACTAGCGTCCAAGAGACCCAGTACTTC. This encodes CSVRAGTSVQETQYF.

The table lists this clonotype with many counts. The chain combines TRBV7-9 with TRBJ2-7, with D tentatively TRBD1 or TRBD2 (5 bases each). Germline-derived CDR1 and CDR2 are SEHNR and FQNEAQ (reference sequence). V shed 2 bases and J shed 5 bases, with 16 bases lying between them. The CDR3 is 15 residues long. CDR3 amino acids: CASSLHRGAGNEQYF. The DNA for the CDR3 is TGTGCCAGCAGCTTACACAGAGGGGCTGGAAACGAGCAGTACTTC.

The CDR3 DNA sequence: TGTGCCAGCAGCCAACTATCGGGCGTTCAGGAGACCCAGTACTTC. It yields the protein CASSQLSGVQETQYF. The V and J genes are TRBV14 and TRBJ2-5; no reliable D call. The CDR3 is made up of 15 amino acids. The germline gives CDR1 SGHDN, CDR2 FVKESK. With 2 bases removed from V and 5 bases from J, the gap between germline ends came to 15 bases.

This rearrangement joins TRBV29-1 to TRBJ2-3; TRBD2 might be the D (5 bases). The length of the CDR3 is 14 residues. Germline loops: CDR1 SQVTM, CDR2 ANQGSEA. The V and J ends lost 3 bases and 4 bases respectively, with 14 bases between them. CDR3 nucleotide sequence: TGCAGCGTTGAGGGTTCTTGGAGGCCAGATACGCAGTATTTT. This codes for CSVEGSWRPDTQYF.

This clonotype was seen many times. The chain uses TRBV12-3 or TRBV12-4 and TRBJ2-1; possibly TRBD1 for D (6 bases). V lost 5 bases, J lost 0 bases, and 11 bases lay in between. The length of the CDR3 is 15 residues. The CDR3 DNA reads as TGTGCCAGCAGTCAACAGGGAAGCTCCTACAATGAGCAGTTCTTC. Translation gives CASSQQGSSYNEQFF.

This clonotype came up many times. The V call is TRBV29-1, the J call TRBJ1-1; D unresolved. Germline V gene lookup returns CDR1 SQVTM and CDR2 ANQGSEA. This CDR3 spans 12 amino acids. V gave up 4 bases and J gave up 2 bases, with 8 bases separating them. In nucleotides, the CDR3 is TGCAGCGTTGGCAGATTTAACACTGAAGCTTTCTTT. Its protein is CSVGRFNTEAFF.

The rearrangement joins TRBV7-2 to TRBJ1-4, with TRBD1 identical over 8 bases. CDR3 length: 14 amino acids. V lost 4 bases and J lost 4; bases outside the gene matches: 2. Germline V gives CDR1 SGHTA, CDR2 FQGNSA. CDR3 bases: TGTGCCAGCAGCTCGGGACAGGTTAATGAAAAACTGTTTTTT. This encodes CASSSGQVNEKLFF.

The J gene is TRBJ1-5, the V gene TRBV5-1; D unclear. V gave up 0 bases and J gave up 10 bases, with 14 bases separating them. This CDR3 comprises 14 residues. Germline V lookup: CDR1 SGHRS, CDR2 YFSETQ. For the CDR3, the DNA is TGCGCCAGCAGCTTGGAACCCAACCGGGAACCCCAGCATTTT. Protein sequence: CASSLEPNREPQHF.

This sequence joins TRBV28 and TRBJ1-2; D may be TRBD1 (6 bases). V lost 6 bases, J lost 3 bases, and 20 bases lay in between. The CDR3 loop spans 16 amino acids. Germline lookup yields CDR1 MDHEN and CDR2 SYDVKM. The CDR3 region has the DNA TGTGCCAGCAGCACTGGGGGGCAGGGTCTCCACTATGGCTACACCTTC. This sequence encodes CASSTGGQGLHYGYTF.

On this clonotype itself: A much larger clone sits a single nucleotide away, making a read error possible. The chain couples TRBV7-9 to TRBJ2-5; D gene unclear. The CDR3 sequence is 13 residues long. The V gene's germline CDR1 is SEHNR and CDR2 FQNEAQ (reference sequence). The CDR3, as DNA: TGTGCCAGCAGCCGTACGCACCAAGAGACCGAGTACTTC. It encodes CASSRTHQETEYF.

Remarks on this clonotype: An end of the junction differs from the germline gene, which may be a read error. The rearrangement links TRBV6-5 to TRBJ2-7; 8 nucleotides line up with TRBD1. Germline V gives CDR1 MNHEY, CDR2 SVGAGI. CDR3 length: 11 residues. The CDR3 loop is CASSYGDRRVF. The CDR3 DNA reads as TGTGCCAGCAGTTATGGGGACAGGAGGGTCTTC.

This chain uses TRBV5-1 with TRBJ1-4; tentatively, D is TRBD1 (5 bases). Germline CDR1 SGHRS, CDR2 YFSETQ. The CDR3 is 15 residues long. Between the trimmed V and J ends, which lost 2 bases and 7 bases, there was a span of 15 bases. For the CDR3, the DNA is TGCGCCAGCAGCTTTGGGGGGGATTTTGGTGAAAAACTGTTTTTT. Translation: CASSFGGDFGEKLFF.

Only a few counts were recorded for this clonotype. The genes are TRBV28 and TRBJ2-7; TRBD1 is a possible D gene (6 bases). The CDR3 length is 13 residues. Trimming left V 6 bases short and J 3 bases short, with 12 bases between. Germline loops: CDR1 MDHEN, CDR2 SYDVKM. The CDR3 protein is CASRGTLYYEQYF. The CDR3 DNA is TGTGCCAGCAGGGGGACATTATACTACGAGCAGTACTTC.

This clonotype was seen a handful of times. The rearrangement uses TRBV5-1 and TRBJ1-6, with D possibly matching TRBD1 (5 bases). The length of the CDR3 is 14 residues. V shed 0 bases and J shed 8 bases, with 9 bases lying between them. CDR1 and CDR2 (germline): SGHRS, YFSETQ. CDR3 DNA: TGCGCCAGCAGCTTGGCACAGGTCGATTCACCCCTCCACTTT. Protein: CASSLAQVDSPLHF.

The chain combines TRBV9 with TRBJ2-3, with D perhaps TRBD1 or TRBD2 (6 bases each). The CDR3 contains 16 residues. V dropped 4 bases and J dropped 2 bases, with 17 bases sitting between them. Germline values: CDR1 SGDLS, CDR2 YYNGEE. This CDR3 reads CASSLRGGRNTDTQYF. For the CDR3, the DNA is TGTGCCAGCAGCCTCAGAGGGGGGCGGAACACAGATACGCAGTATTTT.

This clonotype has a handful of counts. The rearrangement joins TRBV3-1 to TRBJ1-1, with unresolved D. Trimming took 4 bases from V and 6 from J, leaving 9 bases between them. CDR1 is LGHDT, CDR2 YNNKEL, per germline (reference sequence). CDR3 length equals 12 residues. In DNA form, the CDR3 reads TGTGCCAGCAGCCCCCCCGGCGCTGAAGCTTTCTTT. This translates into CASSPPGAEAFF.

The chain couples TRBV6-2 or TRBV6-3 to TRBJ2-1; 14 bases map to TRBD2. CDR1 is MNHEY, CDR2 SVGEGT, per germline. CDR3 size: 19 residues. V lost 3 bases and J lost 3; bases outside the gene matches: 10. The CDR3 is CASSYSETSGRAVYNEQFF. CDR3 coding DNA: TGTGCCAGCAGTTATTCGGAGACTAGCGGGAGGGCCGTCTACAATGAGCAGTTCTTC.

This clonotype was detected a few times. The chain recombines TRBV4-3 with TRBJ2-1; D is unclear. In germline, CDR1 is LGHNA, CDR2 YSLEER. This CDR3 region has 14 residues. The ends were cut back, 0 bases at V and 4 bases at J, with 7 bases in the middle. DNA for the CDR3: TGCGCCAGCAGCCAAGATGGCAGATACAATGAGCAGTTCTTC. It encodes CASSQDGRYNEQFF.

This clonotype was detected only a few times. J is TRBJ2-2 and V is TRBV11-2; D perhaps matches TRBD1 (5 bases). The CDR3 consists of 13 residues. Germline lookup yields CDR1 SGHAT and CDR2 FQNNGV. The V end was cut by 5 bases, the J end by 8 bases, with 12 bases between. This chain's CDR3 is CASSRQPLGELFF. Written as DNA, the CDR3 is TGTGCCAGCAGCAGACAGCCCCTAGGGGAGCTGTTTTTT. The whole variable domain, filled in from reference TRBV11-2 and TRBJ2-2, reads EAGVAQSPRYKIIEKRQSVAFWCNPISGHATLYWYQQILGQGPKLLIQFQNNGVVDDSQLPKDRFSAERLKGVDSTLKIQPAKLEDSAVYLCASSRQPLGELFFGEGSRLTVL.

V is TRBV18 and J is TRBJ2-1; D uncertain. This CDR3 comprises 12 residues. In germline, CDR1 is KGHSH, CDR2 LQKENI. Deletions cut 1 base from V and 9 bases from J, with 7 bases between. CDR3 nucleotide sequence: TGTGCCAGCTCACCACGACTCAGTGAGCAGTTCTTC. Residues: CASSPRLSEQFF.

This clonotype was observed many times. The rearrangement uses TRBV29-1 and TRBJ2-3; perhaps TRBD2 as D (5 bases). Germline CDR1 reads SQVTM; CDR2 reads ANQGSEA. Trimming pared 1 base from V and 13 bases from J, leaving 12 bases between. CDR3 length: 11 residues. In nucleotides, the CDR3 is TGCAGCGTTGAAGTAGGGAGAAGGGAGTATTTT. Protein: CSVEVGRREYF.

The CDR3 here is CASSEAGELFF. CDR3 sequence (DNA): TGTGCCAGCAGTGAAGCCGGGGAGCTGTTTTTT. The chain links TRBV2 to TRBJ2-2; D remains ambiguous. Germline V gives CDR1 SNHLY, CDR2 FYNNEI. The CDR3 contains 11 residues. The V gene lost 0 bases and the J gene lost 7 bases, with 0 bases spanning the gap.